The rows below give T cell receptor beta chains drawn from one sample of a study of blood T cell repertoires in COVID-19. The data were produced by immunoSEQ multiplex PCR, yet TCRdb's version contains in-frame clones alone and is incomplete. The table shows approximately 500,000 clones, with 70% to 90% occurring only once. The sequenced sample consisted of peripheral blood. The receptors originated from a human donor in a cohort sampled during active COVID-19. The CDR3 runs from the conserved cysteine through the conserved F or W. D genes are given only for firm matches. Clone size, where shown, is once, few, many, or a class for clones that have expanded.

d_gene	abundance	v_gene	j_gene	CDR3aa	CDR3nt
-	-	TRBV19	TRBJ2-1	CASSIALAAEQFF	TGTGCCAGTAGTATAGCCCTAGCTGCTGAGCAGTTCTTC
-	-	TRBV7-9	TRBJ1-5	CASSSRGQTSNQPQHF	TGTGCCAGCAGCTCAAGAGGACAGACTAGCAATCAGCCCCAGCATTTT
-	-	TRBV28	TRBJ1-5	CASSYHREPNQPQHF	TGTGCCAGCAGCTACCACAGGGAACCCAATCAGCCCCAGCATTTT
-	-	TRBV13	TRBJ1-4	CASSLSEDSDEKLFF	TGTGCCAGCAGCTTAAGCGAGGACAGCGATGAAAAACTGTTTTTT
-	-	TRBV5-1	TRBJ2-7	CASSSQGQVYRYF	TGCGCCAGCAGCTCCCAGGGGCAGGTTTATAGGTACTTC
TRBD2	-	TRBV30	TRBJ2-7	CAWSEDSGVSYEQYF	TGTGCCTGGAGTGAGGATAGCGGGGTGTCCTACGAGCAGTACTTC
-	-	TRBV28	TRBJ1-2	CASSLGRTRGYTF	TGTGCCAGCAGTTTAGGCAGAACGAGGGGCTACACCTTC
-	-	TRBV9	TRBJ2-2	CASSPDSQLNTGELFF	TGTGCCAGCAGCCCAGACAGCCAGCTCAACACCGGGGAGCTGTTTTTT
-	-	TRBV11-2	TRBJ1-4	CASSLVGGVGSVSLFF	TGTGCCAGCAGCTTAGTTGGGGGGGTCGGCTCGGTTTCCCTGTTTTTT
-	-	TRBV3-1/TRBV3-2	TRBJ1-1	CASSSGDTGNTEAFF	TGTGCCAGCAGCTCTGGGGACACAGGGAACACTGAAGCTTTCTTT
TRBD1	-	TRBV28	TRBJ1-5	CASSGTGAGNQPQHF	TGTGCCAGCAGCGGGACAGGGGCCGGCAATCAGCCCCAGCATTTT
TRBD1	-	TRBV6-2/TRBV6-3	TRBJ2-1	CASSYWTGFGDEQFF	TGTGCCAGCAGTTACTGGACAGGGTTTGGGGATGAGCAGTTCTTC
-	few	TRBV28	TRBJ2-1	CASRGGINEQFF	TGTGCCAGCCGGGGCGGGATCAATGAGCAGTTCTTC
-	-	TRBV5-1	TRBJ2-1	CASSSLGEAGVYNEQFF	TGCGCCAGCAGCTCTCTCGGCGAGGCAGGGGTGTACAATGAGCAGTTCTTC
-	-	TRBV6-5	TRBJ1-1	CASSYQTENTEAFF	TGTGCCAGCAGTTACCAGACAGAGAACACTGAAGCTTTCTTT
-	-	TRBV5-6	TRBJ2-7	CASSLSGTYEQYF	TGTGCCAGCAGCTTGTCAGGGACCTACGAGCAGTACTTC
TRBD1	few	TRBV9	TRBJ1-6	CASSPRDRSSYNSPLHF	TGTGCCAGCAGCCCGAGGGACAGGAGCTCCTATAATTCACCCCTCCACTTT
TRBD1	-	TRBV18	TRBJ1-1	CASSSYRGADTEAFF	TGTGCCAGCTCATCATACAGGGGGGCGGACACTGAAGCTTTCTTT
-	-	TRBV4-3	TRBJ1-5	CASSQDRVPSNQPQHF	TGCGCCAGCAGCCAAGATCGGGTCCCCAGTAATCAGCCCCAGCATTTT
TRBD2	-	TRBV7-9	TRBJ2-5	CASSPLGSGRVETQYF	TGTGCCAGCAGCCCCCTGGGTAGCGGGAGGGTAGAGACCCAGTACTTC
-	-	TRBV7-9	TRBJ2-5	CASSPGGRGNLETQYF	TGTGCCAGCAGCCCAGGCGGCAGGGGAAATCTAGAGACCCAGTACTTC
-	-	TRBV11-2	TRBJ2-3	CASSLAGGWDTQYF	TGTGCCAGCAGCTTAGCGGGGGGCTGGGATACGCAGTATTTT
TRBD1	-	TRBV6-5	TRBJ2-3	CASSRRDSAQYF	TGTGCCAGCAGTCGTCGGGACAGCGCGCAGTATTTT
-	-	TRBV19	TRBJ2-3	CASSIVGADTQYF	TGTGCCAGTAGTATCGTAGGGGCAGATACGCAGTATTTT
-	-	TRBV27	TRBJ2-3	CASSFTRDTDTQYF	TGTGCCAGCAGTTTCACCAGGGACACAGATACGCAGTATTTT
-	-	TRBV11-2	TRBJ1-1	CASSLRGGVGTEAFF	TGTGCCAGCAGCTTGCGGGGGGGAGTTGGCACTGAAGCTTTCTTT